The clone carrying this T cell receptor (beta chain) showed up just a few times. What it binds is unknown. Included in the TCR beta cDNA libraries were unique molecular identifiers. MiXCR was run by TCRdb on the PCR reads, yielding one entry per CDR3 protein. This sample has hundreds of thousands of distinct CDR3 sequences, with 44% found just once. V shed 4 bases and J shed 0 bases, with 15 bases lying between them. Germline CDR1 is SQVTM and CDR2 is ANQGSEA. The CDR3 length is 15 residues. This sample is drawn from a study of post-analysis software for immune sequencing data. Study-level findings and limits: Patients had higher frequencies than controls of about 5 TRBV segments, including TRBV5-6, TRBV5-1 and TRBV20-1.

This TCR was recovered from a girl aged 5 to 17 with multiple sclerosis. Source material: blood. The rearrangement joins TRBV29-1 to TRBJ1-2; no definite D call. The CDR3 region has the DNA TGCAGCGTTGCCCCGTTAGGAGGAGCTAACTATGGCTACACCTTC. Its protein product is CSVAPLGGANYGYTF.